This is a list of T cell receptor beta chains from one sample in a study of blood T cell repertoires in COVID-19. Some clones are missing from TCRdb's copy, which holds only in-frame ones; the method was immunoSEQ multiplex PCR. Of almost 200,000 clones in the sample, about 89% were seen once. The sequenced material came from PBMCs or T cells enriched from blood (not recorded which). These receptors were obtained from a woman under 30 who had recovered from COVID-19. CDR3s include the opening cysteine and the closing phenylalanine or tryptophan. Clone size is shown for a subset of rows, as once, few, many or a class of expanded clone.

J	size	V	CDR3
TRBJ2-5	NA	TRBV7-7	CASSLGLAGQETQYF
TRBJ1-4	NA	TRBV30	CAWETVGSEKLFF
TRBJ1-1	NA	TRBV2	CASSDFRGLTFTEAFF
TRBJ2-3	NA	TRBV3-1/TRBV3-2	CASSQRTASTDTQYF
TRBJ1-2	NA	TRBV19	CASTKTYGYTF
TRBJ2-2	NA	TRBV2	CASSDRRAGELFF
TRBJ2-7	NA	TRBV4-1	CASSQDLLAQSSYEQYF
TRBJ1-2	few	TRBV6-5	CASRDTGQGRGYTF
TRBJ1-4	NA	TRBV5-4	CASSSQGAGEKLFF
TRBJ1-1	NA	TRBV27	CASSFSDSLNPQSPPDLDTEAFF
TRBJ2-2	once	TRBV2	CANEGQPNTGELFF